The 9 T cell receptor beta chains given below trace back to one sample, sequenced in a study of blood T cell repertoires in COVID-19. Method: immunoSEQ multiplex PCR; TCRdb's copy keeps in-frame clones and lacks some. The sample lists 100,000 to 120,000 clones, 76% seen once, with roughly 3.8% in the top ten. The sequenced sample consisted of peripheral blood. Every receptor here comes from a woman aged 80 or over with acute or convalescent COVID-19.

V is TRBV28 and J is TRBJ1-5; D is undetermined. CDR3 length: 15 amino acids. Trimming stripped 6 bases from V and 4 bases from J, with 16 bases between. From germline, CDR1 is MDHEN and CDR2 SYDVKM. Here the CDR3 DNA reads TGTGCCAGCAGCCTCTTGGGAGGGTCGAATCAGCCCCAGCATTTT. Its protein product is CASSLLGGSNQPQHF.

The chain has TRBV7-9 and TRBJ2-5, with D possibly TRBD1 on 6 matching bases. This CDR3 comprises 15 residues. CDR1 is SEHNR and CDR2 is FQNEAQ in the germline V gene (reference sequence). The V end lost 5 bases, the J end lost 1 base, and 14 bases lay between the germline ends. In DNA form, the CDR3 reads TGTGCCAGCAGCCTCCAACAGGGACCCCAAGAGACCCAGTACTTC. This gives the protein CASSLQQGPQETQYF.

J is TRBJ2-3 and V is TRBV6-1; 8 bases agree with TRBD2. With V trimmed by 2 bases and J by 2 bases, 3 bases remained unmatched. This CDR3 is built from 15 residues. The germline V gene has CDR1 MNHNS and CDR2 SASEGT. The DNA of the CDR3 is TGTGCCAGCAGTGAACCGGGACTAGACACAGATACGCAGTATTTT. Amino acids: CASSEPGLDTDTQYF.

The chain has TRBV15 and TRBJ2-4; perhaps TRBD1 as D (5 bases). Looked up from germline, CDR1 is LNHNV and CDR2 is YYDKDF (reference sequence). The CDR3 totals 14 residues. V shed 6 bases and J shed 13 bases, with 22 bases lying between them. The CDR3 sequence is CATRAGEAGYRQYF. In nucleotides, the CDR3 is TGTGCCACCAGGGCCGGCGAGGCAGGGTATCGGCAGTACTTC.

CDR3 region: CASSPSPGQGDYEQYF. The CDR3 region has the DNA TGTGCCAGCTCACCTTCGCCCGGACAGGGGGACTACGAGCAGTACTTC. The V call is TRBV18, the J call TRBJ2-7; 10 bases fit TRBD1. V shed 3 bases and J 3 bases; nucleotides not matched to a gene: 8. Germline loops: CDR1 KGHSH, CDR2 LQKENI. This CDR3 has 16 residues.

This clone appeared a single time. The chain couples TRBV5-1 to TRBJ1-6, with D perhaps TRBD1 (6 bases). V was clipped by 0 bases and J by 6 bases, with 10 bases between them. Germline lookup yields CDR1 SGHRS and CDR2 YFSETQ. The length of the CDR3 is 15 residues. As DNA, the CDR3 is TGCGCCAGCAGCTTGGGCCAGGGGAGTAATTCACCCCTCCACTTT. Translating it yields CASSLGQGSNSPLHF. The whole variable domain, filled in from reference TRBV5-1 and TRBJ1-6, reads KAGVTQTPRYLIKTRGQQVTLSCSPISGHRSVSWYQQTPGQGLQFLFEYFSETQRNKGNFPGRFSGRQFSNSRSEMNVSTLELGDSALYLCASSLGQGSNSPLHFGNGTRLTVT.

The chain uses TRBV6-5 and TRBJ2-3, with 10 bases that match TRBD1. There are 14 residues in the CDR3. V shed 5 bases, J shed 6 bases, and the junction held 5 bases outside the gene matches. Germline V gene lookup returns CDR1 MNHEY and CDR2 SVGAGI. For the CDR3, the DNA is TGTGCCAGCAGTATCGGACAGGGGGGCGATACGCAGTATTTT. Translated: CASSIGQGGDTQYF.

This clone was seen once. The rearrangement links TRBV4-3 to TRBJ2-7, with a possible D match to TRBD1 (6 bases). Germline lookup yields CDR1 LGHNA and CDR2 YSLEER. V shed 0 bases and J shed 5 bases, with 14 bases lying between them. The CDR3 length is 15 residues. CDR3 in DNA: TGCGCCAGCAGCCAAGAGGTGGGCAGGGACAACGAGCAGTACTTC. Protein product: CASSQEVGRDNEQYF.

The chain uses TRBV10-2 and TRBJ2-7; perhaps TRBD1 as D (6 bases). V was trimmed by 4 bases and J by 5 bases, leaving 15 bases between them. Germline V lookup: CDR1 WSHSY, CDR2 SAAADI. This CDR3 comprises 14 residues. CDR3 bases: TGCGCCAGCAGTGTGGCAGGGGTCTCAGACGAGCAGTACTTC. Protein product: CASSVAGVSDEQYF.